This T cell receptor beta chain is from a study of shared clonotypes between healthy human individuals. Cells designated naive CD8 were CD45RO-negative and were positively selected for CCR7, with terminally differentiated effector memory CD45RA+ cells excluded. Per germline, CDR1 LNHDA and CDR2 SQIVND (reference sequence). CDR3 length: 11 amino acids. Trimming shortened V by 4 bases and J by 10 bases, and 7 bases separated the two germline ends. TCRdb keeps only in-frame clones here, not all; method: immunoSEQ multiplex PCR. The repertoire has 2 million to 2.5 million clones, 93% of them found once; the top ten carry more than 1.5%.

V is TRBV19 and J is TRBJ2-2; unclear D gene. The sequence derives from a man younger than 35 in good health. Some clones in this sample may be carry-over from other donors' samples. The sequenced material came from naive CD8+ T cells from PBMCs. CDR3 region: CASSKLKELFF. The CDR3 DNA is TGTGCCAGTAGTAAGTTAAAGGAGCTGTTTTTT.